The next 10 T cell receptor beta chains were all read from a single sample in a study of blood T cell repertoires in COVID-19. Some clones are missing from TCRdb's copy, which holds only in-frame ones; the method was immunoSEQ multiplex PCR. In the table there are hundreds of thousands of clones, roughly 84% of which are singletons. Source material: PBMCs or T cells enriched from blood (not recorded which). These receptors came from a woman in her thirties or forties who had recovered from COVID-19.

This rearrangement joins TRBV12-5 to TRBJ1-6; possible D gene TRBD1, 5 bases. Trimming took off 1 base at V and 6 bases at J, with 7 bases between the two ends. Germline CDR1 is LGHNT and CDR2 is FRNRAP. This CDR3 spans 14 amino acids. In DNA, the CDR3 is TGTGCTAGTGGTTTGGGAGACAGTAATTCACCCCTCCACTTT. Its protein product is CASGLGDSNSPLHF.

This rearrangement joins TRBV6-5 to TRBJ1-5, with D unclear. The CDR3 contains 10 residues. The V end was cut by 8 bases, the J end by 9 bases, with 8 bases between. The germline CDR1 and CDR2 sequences are MNHEY and SVGAGI. CDR3 region: CASGARPQHF. The CDR3 DNA follows: TGTGCCAGCGGAGCTAGGCCCCAGCATTTT.

CDR3 residues: CASLIETRYTQYF. In DNA, the CDR3 is TGTGCCAGCCTCATAGAGACTAGATATACGCAGTATTTT. The V gene is TRBV2, the J gene TRBJ2-3; the D gene is possibly TRBD2 (6 bases). V was pared by 8 bases and J by 7 bases, with 16 bases between. The germline CDR1 and CDR2 sequences are SNHLY and FYNNEI. The CDR3 runs 13 residues.

The chain has TRBV7-2 and TRBJ2-3; D unclear. Trimming cost V 10 bases and J 1 base, with 6 bases left between them. Germline assignment: CDR1 SGHTA and CDR2 FQGNSA. The CDR3 contains 11 residues. The CDR3 bases are TGTGCCACCTATTGCACAGATACGCAGTATTTT. As protein: CATYCTDTQYF. Looking up the rest from reference TRBV7-2 and TRBJ2-3 gives the full variable domain: GAGVSQSPSNKVTEKGKDVELRCDPISGHTALYWYRQSLGQGLEFLIYFQGNSAPDKSGLPSDRFSAERTGGSVSTLTIQRTQQEDSAVYLCATYCTDTQYFGPGTRLTVL.

This clone turned up a few times. The chain uses TRBV5-4 and TRBJ2-1; TRBD2 matches 7 bases. Germline V gene data show CDR1 as SGHNT and CDR2 as YYREEE (reference sequence). CDR3 length: 14 amino acids. The V gene end was trimmed by 0 bases and the J gene end by 6 bases; junction bases not matched to a gene: 3. The CDR3 DNA reads TGTGCCAGCAGCTTGGGATGGACTAGCAATGAGCAGTTCTTC. It yields the protein CASSLGWTSNEQFF.

This chain links TRBV5-5 with TRBJ2-5; 8 bases fit TRBD1. The CDR3 has 16 residues. V shed 1 base, J shed 5 bases, and the junction held 10 bases outside the gene matches. The germline V gene encodes CDR1 SGHKS and CDR2 YYEKEE (reference sequence). The CDR3, as DNA: TGTGCCAGCAGCTTGCGGCAAAACAGGGGGTGGGAGACCCAGTACTTC. Residues: CASSLRQNRGWETQYF.

In its sample, this clone was seen a few times. This chain uses TRBV21-1 with TRBJ2-6; the table calls TRBD2, which could not be checked here. TRBV21-1 is listed as a pseudogene. The CDR3 is made up of 12 amino acids. The CDR3 bases are TGTGCCAGCCCTGACTGGGCCAACGTCCTGACTTTC. As protein: CASPDWANVLTF.

The count of this clone is one. The genes are TRBV7-8 and TRBJ1-2, with unresolved D. This CDR3 spans 15 amino acids. With 1 base removed from V and 8 bases from J, the gap between germline ends came to 17 bases. In germline, CDR1 is SGHVS, CDR2 FQNEAQ. The CDR3 spells CASSLERGRSGGYTF. For the CDR3, the DNA is TGTGCCAGCAGCTTAGAGCGGGGTCGGAGCGGCGGCTACACCTTC. Full variable domain (remainder filled in from reference TRBV7-8 and TRBJ1-2): GAGVSQSPRYKVAKRGQDVALRCDPISGHVSLFWYQQALGQGPEFLTYFQNEAQLDKSGLPSDRFFAERPEGSVSTLKIQRTQQEDSAVYLCASSLERGRSGGYTFGSGTRLTVV.

This chain connects TRBV15 to TRBJ2-1; TRBD2 matches at 7 bases. CDR1 is LNHNV, CDR2 YYDKDF, per germline (reference sequence). The V segment lost 4 bases and the J segment 5 bases; nucleotides outside the gene matches: 5. CDR3 length equals 14 residues. The CDR3 nucleotides are TGTGCCACCAGCAAGAGGGCGGGAGACAATGAGCAGTTCTTC. Residues: CATSKRAGDNEQFF.

V gene TRBV5-1 combines with J gene TRBJ1-2; D call uncertain. The germline V and J ends were trimmed by 2 bases and 1 base, with 9 bases remaining between them. In germline, CDR1 is SGHRS, CDR2 YFSETQ. CDR3 length: 14 amino acids. The CDR3 reads CASSFEILNYGYTF. CDR3 DNA: TGCGCCAGCAGCTTCGAGATCCTTAACTATGGCTACACCTTC.